The 8 T cell receptor beta chains reported below all come from one sample, sequenced in a study of shared clonotypes between healthy human individuals. Profiled with immunoSEQ multiplex PCR; TCRdb holds only in-frame clones, not every one. The sample lists about 2.4 million clones; 85% to 95% were seen once. The sequencing input was naive CD4+ T cells sorted from blood. The sample's subset: CD45RA+ positively selected. These receptors were collected from a man aged 18 to 29 in good health.

The genes are TRBV10-3 and TRBJ1-1; 7 bases agree with TRBD1. This CDR3 has 16 amino acids. J was trimmed by 0 bases and V by 2 bases; bases with no gene match: 6. Germline V gene data show CDR1 as ENHRY and CDR2 as SYGVKD. CDR3 DNA sequence: TGTGCCATCAGTGAGCCGGGGGGACAGCTGAACACTGAAGCTTTCTTT. Translation gives CAISEPGGQLNTEAFF.

The genes are TRBV4-3 and TRBJ2-1; 12 nucleotides line up with TRBD2. This CDR3 spans 14 amino acids. J gave up 9 bases and V 6 bases, and 6 bases lay outside the gene matches. Germline V gene sequence: CDR1 LGHNA, CDR2 YSLEER. The CDR3 region has the DNA TGCGCCAGCAGACGGACTAGCGGGATAGGTGAGCAGTTCTTC. It is translated as CASRRTSGIGEQFF.

V is TRBV5-6 and J is TRBJ2-7; D is uncertain. Trimming removed 0 bases from V and 0 bases from J, with 7 bases in between. The V gene's germline CDR1 is SGHDT and CDR2 YYEEEE. There are 14 residues in the CDR3. CDR3 residues: CASSLEDTSYEQYF. As DNA, the CDR3 is TGTGCCAGCAGCTTGGAAGACACCTCCTACGAGCAGTACTTC. Looking up the rest from reference TRBV5-6 and TRBJ2-7 gives the full variable domain: DAGVTQSPTHLIKTRGQQVTLRCSPKSGHDTVSWYQQALGQGPQFIFQYYEEEERQRGNFPDRFSGHQFPNYSSELNVNALLLGDSALYLCASSLEDTSYEQYFGPGTRLTVT.

The chain is built from TRBV4-1 and TRBJ2-1; D is unresolved. There are 14 residues in the CDR3. CDR1 is MGHRA and CDR2 is YSYEKL in the germline V gene. The V and J ends lost 0 bases and 9 bases respectively, with 12 bases between them. The CDR3 sequence: CASSQEDRIAEQFF. The CDR3 DNA sequence: TGCGCCAGCAGCCAAGAGGACCGAATTGCTGAGCAGTTCTTC.

The chain recombines TRBV9 with TRBJ2-7; 9 nucleotides agree with TRBD1. The V and J ends lost 0 bases and 6 bases, in that order; junction bases with no gene match: 13. The CDR3 loop spans 17 amino acids. Germline assignment: CDR1 SGDLS and CDR2 YYNGEE. The CDR3: CASSVAFEDRGPFEQYF. CDR3 sequence (DNA): TGTGCCAGCAGCGTAGCGTTTGAGGACAGGGGTCCTTTCGAGCAGTACTTC. The full variable domain, its missing parts supplied by reference TRBV9 and TRBJ2-7, is DSGVTQTPKHLITATGQRVTLRCSPRSGDLSVYWYQQSLDQGLQFLIQYYNGEERAKGNILERFSAQQFPDLHSELNLSSLELGDSALYFCASSVAFEDRGPFEQYFGPGTRLTVT.

The chain has TRBV11-2 and TRBJ2-2; tentatively, D is TRBD1 (6 bases). V shed 5 bases and J shed 5 bases, with 18 bases lying between them. Germline CDR1 reads SGHAT; CDR2 reads FQNNGV. This CDR3 has 16 residues. The DNA for the CDR3 is TGTGCCAGCAGCCCACACCCAGGGGCGAGGACCGGGGAGCTGTTTTTT. It codes for CASSPHPGARTGELFF.

This clone was recorded only once. Other nucleotide sequences in the sample specify the same CDR3. This chain joins TRBV29-1 and TRBJ2-3, with TRBD2 matching over 10 bases. Losses at the gene ends were 1 base for V and 1 base for J; bases not matched to a gene: 2. Looked up from germline, CDR1 is SQVTM and CDR2 is ANQGSEA. The CDR3 totals 15 residues. The CDR3 spells CSVEGLAGGTDTQYF. For the CDR3, the DNA is TGCAGCGTTGAAGGTCTAGCGGGGGGCACAGATACGCAGTATTTT.

V is TRBV2 and J is TRBJ1-6; 11 positions agree with TRBD1. V shed 3 bases and J 7 bases; nucleotides not matched to a gene: 5. The CDR3 runs to 16 residues. The germline V gene encodes CDR1 SNHLY and CDR2 FYNNEI. CDR3: CASSELGTGGNSPLHF. The DNA for the CDR3 is TGTGCCAGCAGTGAGTTAGGGACAGGGGGGAATTCACCCCTCCACTTT. The complete variable domain, with remaining parts taken from reference TRBV2 and TRBJ1-6, reads EPEVTQTPSHQVTQMGQEVILRCVPISNHLYFYWYRQILGQKVEFLVSFYNNEISEKSEIFDDQFSVERPDGSNFTLKIRSTKLEDSAMYFCASSELGTGGNSPLHFGNGTRLTVT.